Sequencing of this T cell receptor (beta chain) was carried out in a study of OX40 agonist ivuxolimab in advanced cancers. Background on the study: Patient treatment consisted of intravenous ivuxolimab administration every 2 weeks at 0.01 to 10 mg/kg. Study-wide findings and caveats: The expanded peripheral T cells' antigen specificity was not determined. Nonresponders, in some cases, also had low normalized T-cell clonal expansion.

On this clone itself: Antigen unknown. At the DNA level, this CDR3 is encoded by other sequences in the same sample as well.

Repertoires were generated with immunoSEQ multiplex PCR, while TCRdb's copy carries only in-frame clones and drops some. This repertoire shows 52,000 or so clones, more than 85% found once; its top ten account for roughly 18%. This CDR3 contains 14 residues. Germline V gives CDR1 MNHEY, CDR2 SMNVEV (reference sequence). V shed 2 bases and J shed 0 bases, with 8 bases lying between them. The J gene is TRBJ2-7, the V gene TRBV27; D not certain. The specimen comprised CD4+ or CD8+ T cells sorted from blood, sampled in a trial of the OX40 agonist ivuxolimab. The sequence derives from an adult with an advanced solid tumor such as melanoma, head and neck, liver or kidney cancer. Here the CDR3 reads CASSLGRSSYEQYF. The CDR3 DNA reads as TGTGCCAGCAGTTTAGGTCGGAGCTCCTACGAGCAGTACTTC.